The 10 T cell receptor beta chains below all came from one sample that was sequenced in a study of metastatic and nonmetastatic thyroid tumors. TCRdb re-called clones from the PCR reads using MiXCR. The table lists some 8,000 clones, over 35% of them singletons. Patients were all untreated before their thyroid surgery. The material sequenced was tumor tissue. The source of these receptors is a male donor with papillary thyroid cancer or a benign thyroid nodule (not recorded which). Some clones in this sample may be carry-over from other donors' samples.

CDR3 sequence (DNA): TGTGCCAGCAGTGAGGACAGGGGGAATCAGCCCCAGCATTTT. The encoded protein is CASSEDRGNQPQHF. This chain joins TRBV2 and TRBJ1-5, with 10 bases aligning to TRBD1. The CDR3 runs 14 residues. Unmatched junction bases numbered 0, after V lost 3 bases and J lost 4 bases. CDR1 and CDR2 from the germline V gene are SNHLY and FYNNEI.

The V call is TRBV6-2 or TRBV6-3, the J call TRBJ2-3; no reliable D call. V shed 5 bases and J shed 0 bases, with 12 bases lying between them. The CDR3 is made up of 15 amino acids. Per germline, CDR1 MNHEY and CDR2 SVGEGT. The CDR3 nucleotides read TGTGCCAGCAGTCCCCGACTTACTAGCACAGATACGCAGTATTTT. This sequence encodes CASSPRLTSTDTQYF.

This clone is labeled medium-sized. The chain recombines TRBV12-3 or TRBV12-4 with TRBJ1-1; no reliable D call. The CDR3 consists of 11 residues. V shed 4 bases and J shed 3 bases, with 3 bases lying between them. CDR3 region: CASSYDTEAFF. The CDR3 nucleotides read TGTGCCAGCAGTTATGACACTGAAGCTTTCTTT.

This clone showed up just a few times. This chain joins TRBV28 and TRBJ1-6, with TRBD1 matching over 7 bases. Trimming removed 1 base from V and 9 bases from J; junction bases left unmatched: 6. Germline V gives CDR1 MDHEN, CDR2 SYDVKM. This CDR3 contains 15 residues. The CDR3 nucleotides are TGTGCCAGCAGTTTATACCGGACAGGAGGTTCACCCCTCCACTTT. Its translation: CASSLYRTGGSPLHF.

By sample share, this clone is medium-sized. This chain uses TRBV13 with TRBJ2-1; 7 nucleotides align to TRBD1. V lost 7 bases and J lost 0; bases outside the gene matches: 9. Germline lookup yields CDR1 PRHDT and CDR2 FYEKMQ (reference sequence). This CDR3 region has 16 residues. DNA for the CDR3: TGTGCCAGCACAGCAGGCGACAGGGACTCCTACAATGAGCAGTTCTTC. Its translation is CASTAGDRDSYNEQFF.

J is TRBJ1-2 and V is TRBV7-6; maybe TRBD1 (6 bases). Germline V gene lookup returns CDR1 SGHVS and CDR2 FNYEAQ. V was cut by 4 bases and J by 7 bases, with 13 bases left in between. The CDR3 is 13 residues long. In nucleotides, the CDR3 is TGTGCCAGCAGCTCCGTCGGGGGCTCTGGCTACACCTTC. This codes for CASSSVGGSGYTF.

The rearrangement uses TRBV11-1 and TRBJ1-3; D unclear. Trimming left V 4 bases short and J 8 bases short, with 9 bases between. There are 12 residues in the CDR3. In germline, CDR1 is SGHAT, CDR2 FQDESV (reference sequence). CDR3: CASSYLQDTIYF. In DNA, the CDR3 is TGTGCCAGCAGCTACCTCCAGGACACCATATATTTT. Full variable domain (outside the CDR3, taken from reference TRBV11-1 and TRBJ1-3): EAEVAQSPRYKITEKSQAVAFWCDPISGHATLYWYRQILGQGPELLVQFQDESVVDDSQLPKDRFSAERLKGVDSTLKIQPAELGDSAMYLCASSYLQDTIYFGEGSWLTVV.

CDR3 nucleotide sequence: TGTGCCAGCAGTGAAGGGGAGCAGTACTTC. As protein: CASSEGEQYF. This rearrangement joins TRBV6-1 to TRBJ2-7; D call uncertain. V lost 1 base to trimming and J lost 7 bases, with 2 bases between them. This CDR3 has 10 residues. Germline V gene lookup returns CDR1 MNHNS and CDR2 SASEGT.

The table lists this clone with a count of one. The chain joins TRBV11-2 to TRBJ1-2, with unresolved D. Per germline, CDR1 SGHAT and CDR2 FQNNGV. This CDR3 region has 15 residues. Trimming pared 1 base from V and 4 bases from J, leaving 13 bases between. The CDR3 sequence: CASSLVGGLGYGYTF. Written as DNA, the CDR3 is TGTGCCAGCAGCTTAGTCGGAGGGTTGGGCTATGGCTACACCTTC. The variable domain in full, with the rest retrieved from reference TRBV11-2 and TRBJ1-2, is EAGVAQSPRYKIIEKRQSVAFWCNPISGHATLYWYQQILGQGPKLLIQFQNNGVVDDSQLPKDRFSAERLKGVDSTLKIQPAKLEDSAVYLCASSLVGGLGYGYTFGSGTRLTVV.

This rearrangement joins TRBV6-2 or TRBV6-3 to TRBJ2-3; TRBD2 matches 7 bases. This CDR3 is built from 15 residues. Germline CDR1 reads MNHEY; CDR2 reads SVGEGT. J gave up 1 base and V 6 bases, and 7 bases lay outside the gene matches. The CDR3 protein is CASSYQSGGTDTQYF. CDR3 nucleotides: TGTGCCAGCAGCTACCAGAGCGGGGGCACAGATACGCAGTATTTT.